This T cell receptor beta chain was found in a study of pediatric ulcerative colitis. With 4 bases removed from V and 0 bases from J, the gap between germline ends came to 11 bases. The length of the CDR3 is 15 residues. Germline CDR1 and CDR2: SGHKS and YYEKEE (reference sequence). Overall study findings and caveats: A couple of rectal CDR3 clonotypes occurred in all ulcerative colitis patients. This repertoire reflects total lymphocytes rather than subpopulations like regulatory T cells.

Clones were read by immunoSEQ multiplex PCR, and TCRdb kept only the in-frame ones, dropping some. The sample contains over 30,000 clones, roughly 77% of which appear only once. During colonoscopy, one to two rectal pinch biopsies were collected. Concerning this clone: The antigen is unknown.

The rearrangement links TRBV5-5 to TRBJ2-1; no definite D call. This clonotype was sampled from a boy between 10 and 17 years old with mild ulcerative colitis. Sequencing was performed on gut tissue. CDR3 amino acids: CASSLEKSSYNEQFF. CDR3 in DNA: TGTGCCAGCAGCCTGGAGAAAAGCTCCTACAATGAGCAGTTCTTC.